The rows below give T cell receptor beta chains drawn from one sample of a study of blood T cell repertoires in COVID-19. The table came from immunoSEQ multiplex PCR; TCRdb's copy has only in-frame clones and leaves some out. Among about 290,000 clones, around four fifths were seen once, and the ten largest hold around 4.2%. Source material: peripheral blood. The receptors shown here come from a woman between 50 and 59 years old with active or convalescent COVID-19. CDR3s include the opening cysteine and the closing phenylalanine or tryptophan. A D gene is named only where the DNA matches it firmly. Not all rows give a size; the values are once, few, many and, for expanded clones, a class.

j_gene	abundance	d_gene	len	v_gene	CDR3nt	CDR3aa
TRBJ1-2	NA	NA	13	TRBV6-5	TGTGCCAGCAGAACACAGGGTTCTAATGGCTACACCTTC	CASRTQGSNGYTF
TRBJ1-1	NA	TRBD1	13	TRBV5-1	TGCGCCAGCAGCTTACAGGGGGCAGATGAAGCTTTCTTT	CASSLQGADEAFF
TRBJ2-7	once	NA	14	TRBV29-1	TGCAGCGTTGGGGTAGCGGTTAGCTCCTACGAGCAGTACTTC	CSVGVAVSSYEQYF
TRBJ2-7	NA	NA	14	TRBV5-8	TGTGCCAGCAGCTCCGGTCGGGGGGCGTACGAGCAGTACTTC	CASSSGRGAYEQYF
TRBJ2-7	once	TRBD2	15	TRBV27	TGTGCCAGCAGTTTAGGGACTAGCGGGCGCTACGAGCAGTACTTC	CASSLGTSGRYEQYF
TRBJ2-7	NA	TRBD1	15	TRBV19	TGTGCCAGTAGTACCGGCGGACAGGGGAACTACGAGCAGTACTTC	CASSTGGQGNYEQYF
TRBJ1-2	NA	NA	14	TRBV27	TGTGCCAGCAGTTCAGCCGGGTCTAACTATGGCTACACCTTC	CASSSAGSNYGYTF
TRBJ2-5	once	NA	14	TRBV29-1	TGCAGCGTTGGAGGGGGGCAGGGGGAAGAGACCCAGTACTTC	CSVGGGQGEETQYF
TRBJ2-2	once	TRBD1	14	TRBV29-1	TGCAGCGTTGCATGGGACAGGGGGCCACGGGAGCTGTTTTTT	CSVAWDRGPRELFF
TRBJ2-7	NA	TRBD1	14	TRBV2	TGTGCCAGCAGTGAAAGACAGGGAGCCTACGAGCAGTACTTC	CASSERQGAYEQYF
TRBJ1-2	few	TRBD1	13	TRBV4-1	TGCGCCAGCAGCCCGGACAGGAACTATGGCTACACCTTC	CASSPDRNYGYTF
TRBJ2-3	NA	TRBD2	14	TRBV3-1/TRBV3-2	TGTGCCAGCAGCATAGCGGGCGTCACAGATACGCAGTATTTT	CASSIAGVTDTQYF
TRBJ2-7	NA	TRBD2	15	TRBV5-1	TGCGCCAGCCGGCTAGCGGGAGGGAGGTACTACGAGCAGTACTTC	CASRLAGGRYYEQYF
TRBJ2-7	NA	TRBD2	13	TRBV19	TGTGCCAGTAGTGAGACTAGCGGGAGTAAACGGTACTTC	CASSETSGSKRYF
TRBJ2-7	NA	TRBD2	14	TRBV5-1	TGCGCCAGCAGCTTGGGACTAGCGAGCTACGAGCAGTACTTC	CASSLGLASYEQYF
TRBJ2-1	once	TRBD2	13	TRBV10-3	TGTGCCATCAGTGGGACTAGTCTACATGAGCAGTTCTTC	CAISGTSLHEQFF
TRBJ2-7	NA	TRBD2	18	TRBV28	TGTGCCAGCAGTCCCCAGGGTAGCGGGAAGTGGGTGGCCTACGAGCAGTACTTC	CASSPQGSGKWVAYEQYF
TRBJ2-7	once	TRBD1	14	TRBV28	TGTGCCAGCAGTTCCCGGACAGGCTCCTACGAGCAGTACTTC	CASSSRTGSYEQYF
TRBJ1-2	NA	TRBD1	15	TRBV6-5	TGTGCCAGCAGCCAGCTTCCGGGACAGGGGAATGGCTACACCTTC	CASSQLPGQGNGYTF
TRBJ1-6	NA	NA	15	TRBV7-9	TGTGCCATACCTCGTGGGCCCTCCAGGGATTCACCCCTCCACTTT	CAIPRGPSRDSPLHF
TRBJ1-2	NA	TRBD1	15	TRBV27	TGTGCCAGCAGTTACCGGACAGGGGTTAACTATGGCTACACCTTC	CASSYRTGVNYGYTF
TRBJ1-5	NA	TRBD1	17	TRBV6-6	TGTGCCAGCAGTCGGAACCTCAGGGGGCAGGGCAATCAGCCCCAGCATTTT	CASSRNLRGQGNQPQHF
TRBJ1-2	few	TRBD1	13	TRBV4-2	TGTGCCAGCAGCCAAGAGAGGGGGCATGGCTACACCTTC	CASSQERGHGYTF
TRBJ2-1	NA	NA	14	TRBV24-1	TGTGCCACCAGTGACCGGAGGGTAGACAATGAGCAGTTCTTC	CATSDRRVDNEQFF
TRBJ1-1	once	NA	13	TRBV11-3	TGTGCCAGCAGCGCGGGTGGCGGCACTGAAGCTTTCTTT	CASSAGGGTEAFF
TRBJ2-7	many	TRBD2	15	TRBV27	TGTGCCAGCAGCCAAACTAGCGGGACCTCCTACGAGCAGTACTTC	CASSQTSGTSYEQYF
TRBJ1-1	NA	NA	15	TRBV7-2	TGTGCCAGCAGCTTAGTACCGGGAATGAACACTGAAGCTTTCTTT	CASSLVPGMNTEAFF
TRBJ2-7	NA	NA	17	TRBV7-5	TGTGTCAGAAGCGCATCGGGACTAGCGGGAGGGCCTTCGGAGCAGTACTTC	CVRSASGLAGGPSEQYF
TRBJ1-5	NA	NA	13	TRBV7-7	TGTGCCAGCAGCGGAGGACCCGGCGGGCCCCAGCATTTT	CASSGGPGGPQHF
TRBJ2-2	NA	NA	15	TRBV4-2	TGTGCCAGCAGCCAACGGGGATCTTACACCGGGGAGCTGTTTTTT	CASSQRGSYTGELFF
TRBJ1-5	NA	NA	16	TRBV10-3	TGTGCCATCAGTGAAGCACAGCCATATAGCAATCAGCCCCAGCATTTT	CAISEAQPYSNQPQHF
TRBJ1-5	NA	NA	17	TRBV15	TGTGCCACCAGCAGAGATAAAGGCGGACAGACGAATCAGCCCCAGCATTTT	CATSRDKGGQTNQPQHF
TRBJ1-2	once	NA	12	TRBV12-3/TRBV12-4	TGTGCCAGCAGTGAAGGAGGTGGGGGCTACACCTTC	CASSEGGGGYTF
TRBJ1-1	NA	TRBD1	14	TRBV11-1	TGTGCCAGCAGCTTGAACAGGGGAAGGACTGAAGCTTTCTTT	CASSLNRGRTEAFF
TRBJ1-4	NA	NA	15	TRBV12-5	TGTGCTAGTGGTGCTGAGGGGGTTTCTAATGAAAAACTGTTTTTT	CASGAEGVSNEKLFF
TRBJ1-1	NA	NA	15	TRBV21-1	TGTGCCAGCAGCAGGATCACACAGATGAACACTGAAGCTTTCTTT	CASSRITQMNTEAFF
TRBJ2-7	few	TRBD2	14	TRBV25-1	TGTGCCAGCAGCCTTAGCGGGGCAACGGGAGAGCAGTACTTC	CASSLSGATGEQYF
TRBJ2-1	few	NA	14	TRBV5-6	TGTGCCAGCAGCTTGGAAGGGAAGGGGGATGAGCAGTTCTTC	CASSLEGKGDEQFF
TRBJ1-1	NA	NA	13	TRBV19	TGTGCCAGTAATGATAGGGGAGGGGATGAAGCTTTCTTT	CASNDRGGDEAFF
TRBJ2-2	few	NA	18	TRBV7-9	TGTGCCAGCAGCCCCCTCGTCCTAGCGAATGCGAACACCGGGGAGCTGTTTTTT	CASSPLVLANANTGELFF
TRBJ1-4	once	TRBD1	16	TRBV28	TGTGCCAGCACCTCGGGACAGGGGTTTCTGGGTGAAAAACTGTTTTTT	CASTSGQGFLGEKLFF
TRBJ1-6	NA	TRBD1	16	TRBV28	TGTGCCAGCAGGCCCAGGACAGGGGTAATCAATTCACCCCTCCACTTT	CASRPRTGVINSPLHF
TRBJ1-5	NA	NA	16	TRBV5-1	TGCGCCAGCAGCTTGGCCCCACAGGGTGGCAGTCAGCCCCAGCATTTT	CASSLAPQGGSQPQHF
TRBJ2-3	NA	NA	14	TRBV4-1	TGCGCCAGCAGCCAAGACCTAGTCACAGATACGCAGTATTTT	CASSQDLVTDTQYF
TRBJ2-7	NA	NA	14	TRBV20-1	TGCAGTGCTAGTCGCGGGTTTGGGACCTACGAGCAGTACTTC	CSASRGFGTYEQYF
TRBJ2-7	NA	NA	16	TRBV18	TGTGCCAGCTCACCGAGTGGCGGTCCCATCTCCTACGAGCAGTACTTC	CASSPSGGPISYEQYF
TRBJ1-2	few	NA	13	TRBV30	TGTGCCTGGAGTGTACGGCGGAACTATGGCTACACCTTC	CAWSVRRNYGYTF
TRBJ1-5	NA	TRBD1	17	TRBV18	TGTGCCAGCTCACGCTCGGCAGGGGGCGTTAGCAATCAGCCCCAGCATTTT	CASSRSAGGVSNQPQHF
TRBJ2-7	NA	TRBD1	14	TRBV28	TGTGCCAGCAGTTACCGGGACAGGGAATACGAGCAGTACTTC	CASSYRDREYEQYF
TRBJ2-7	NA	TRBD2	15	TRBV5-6	TGTGCCAGCAGCCCTCTAGCGGGAGTTCGCCACGAGCAGTACTTC	CASSPLAGVRHEQYF
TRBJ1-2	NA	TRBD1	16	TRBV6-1	TGTGCCAGCAGTGAAGTCGGGACAGCTGTAACGGGGTCTCGGACCTTC	CASSEVGTAVTGSRTF
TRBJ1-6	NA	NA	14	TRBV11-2	TGTGCCAGCAGCTTAGGTACAGGGACTTCACCCCTCCACTTT	CASSLGTGTSPLHF
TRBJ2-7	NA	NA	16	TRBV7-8	TGTGCCAGCAGCCCAGGGGTAGCGGGCAGCTCCTACGAGCAGTACTTC	CASSPGVAGSSYEQYF
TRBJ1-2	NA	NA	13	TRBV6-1	TGTGCCAGCAGTGACCGGGAAAACTATGGCTACACCTTC	CASSDRENYGYTF
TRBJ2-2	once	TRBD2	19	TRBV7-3	TGTGCCAGCAGCTTAACGTTCGTGACTAGCGGATCGAACACCGGGGAGCTGTTTTTT	CASSLTFVTSGSNTGELFF
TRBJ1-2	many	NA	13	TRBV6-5	TGTGCCACCGCCTTCGCAGTTGGCTATGGCTACACCTTC	CATAFAVGYGYTF
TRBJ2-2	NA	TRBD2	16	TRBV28	TGTGCCAGCAGTTCGGGACTAGCGGGAGTAAGAGGGGAGCTGTTTTTT	CASSSGLAGVRGELFF
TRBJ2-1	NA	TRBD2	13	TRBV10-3	TGTGCCATCCTCAAGCGGGAGCACAATGAGCAGTTCTTC	CAILKREHNEQFF
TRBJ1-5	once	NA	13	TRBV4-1	TGCGCCAGCAGCCAAAAAGGGGGTCAGCCCCAGCATTTT	CASSQKGGQPQHF
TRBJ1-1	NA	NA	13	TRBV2	TGTGCCAGCAGTGAAGCAGTTAGTACTGAAGCTTTCTTT	CASSEAVSTEAFF